This is a list of T cell receptor beta chains from one sample in a study of identical twins. TCRdb re-analysed the 5' RACE reads in MiXCR, keeping a single row per CDR3 protein. The sample lists about 720,000 distinct CDR3 sequences, approximately 9% occurring once. This sample was shared with a second study, whose subject was yellow fever vaccine responses in identical twins.

The sample was PBMCs. The receptor set was obtained from a woman between 18 and 30 years old in good health. CDR3s include the opening cysteine and the closing phenylalanine or tryptophan. Fields, in order: J gene, V gene, CDR3 protein.

>TRBJ2-1|TRBV4-3
CASSQDRAPYNEQFF
>TRBJ2-1|TRBV4-1
CASSLRGPQGYNEQFF
>TRBJ2-5|TRBV11-2
CASKLRERGLPQETQYF
>TRBJ2-6|TRBV6-2/TRBV6-3
CASSLLAGISSTTSGANVLTF
>TRBJ2-7|TRBV10-1
CASSGAIYEQYF
>TRBJ2-7|TRBV18
CASSPFAGSSYEQYF
>TRBJ2-1|TRBV20-1
CSARDVGYNEQFF
>TRBJ2-7|TRBV10-3
CAIGGQSSYEQYF
>TRBJ2-1|TRBV20-1
CSADIPGLAGVGPDNEQFF
>TRBJ2-1|TRBV6-1
CATAPRWDARNEQFF
>TRBJ2-3|TRBV5-1
CASSPPGGADTQYF
>TRBJ1-6|TRBV4-2
CASSQETGNSPLHF
>TRBJ2-7|TRBV9
CASSAFGAMDEQYF
>TRBJ2-7|TRBV6-2/TRBV6-3
CASSYGQGLYEQYF
>TRBJ2-7|TRBV20-1
CSARSQAGTLMVEQYF
>TRBJ2-5|TRBV29-1
CSVDPGGAGETQYF
>TRBJ2-5|TRBV20-1
CSTPGLALLETQYF
>TRBJ2-7|TRBV28
CASGGGVSYEQYF
>TRBJ2-3|TRBV12-3/TRBV12-4
CASSLALAGGGKDTQYF
>TRBJ2-7|TRBV7-6
CASSKGTGYEQYF
>TRBJ2-1|TRBV11-2
CASSRRWHEQFF
>TRBJ2-7|TRBV29-1
CSVSQTGPYEQYF
>TRBJ2-7|TRBV12-3/TRBV12-4
CASSGRTSGKEQYF
>TRBJ2-7|TRBV20-1
CSAPLGGRLAGVYEQYF
>TRBJ2-7|TRBV7-2
CASSFQGGDEQYF
>TRBJ2-7|TRBV6-6
CASSYAEIYEQYF
>TRBJ2-7|TRBV18
CASSPPQNYEQYF
>TRBJ1-1|TRBV20-1
CSGGVTYTEAFF
>TRBJ1-2|TRBV29-1
CSVGQASYGYTF
>TRBJ2-1|TRBV13
CASSEQGISSYNEQFF
>TRBJ2-1|TRBV11-2
CASSLLTVTLF
>TRBJ2-7|TRBV4-3
CASSQDRDRGYYEQYF
>TRBJ2-1|TRBV20-1
CSARGLAGLVGGNEQFF
>TRBJ2-5|TRBV29-1
CSVVVPQGGETQYF
>TRBJ1-6|TRBV7-9
CASSPGDKLSPLHF
>TRBJ2-3|TRBV30
CAWSLLFADTQYF
>TRBJ2-1|TRBV6-5
CASSYGLAAYNEQFF
>TRBJ2-5|TRBV3-1
CASSQVLAGTTQETQYF
>TRBJ2-7|TRBV7-9
CASSSPIRAPSYEQYF
>TRBJ1-1|TRBV6-4
CASSGTPNTEAFF
>TRBJ2-1|TRBV20-1
CSARAIAVAYNEQFF
>TRBJ2-3|TRBV18
CASSPPSGTDTQYF
>TRBJ1-6|TRBV14
CASSPTDTLYNSPLHF
>TRBJ1-2|TRBV12-3/TRBV12-4
CASSLEQPLWNYGYTF
>TRBJ2-1|TRBV7-9
CASGSLDNEQFF
>TRBJ2-7|TRBV27
CASRRQGAMESEQYF
>TRBJ1-1|TRBV6-5
CASSYTGRDTEAFF
>TRBJ2-3|TRBV9
CASSVAGQGEPTDTQYF
>TRBJ2-1|TRBV18
CASSPLFQGSGVANNEQFF
>TRBJ2-3|TRBV25-1
CASSDQPTRGDTQYF
>TRBJ2-7|TRBV29-1
CSVVPGVSYEQYF
>TRBJ1-2|TRBV6-5
CASSYTPQGALGKDGYTF
>TRBJ1-5|TRBV7-2
CASSSDREPQHF
>TRBJ2-3|TRBV5-1
CASSLVPGTRDTQYF
>TRBJ1-6|TRBV20-1
CSARGDRVNSPLHF